This passage covers 31 T cell receptor beta chains from one sample sequenced in a study of blood T cell repertoires in COVID-19 (dated by TCRdb to the early 2020s). The library was obtained by the immunoSEQ multiplex PCR assay. This immuneACCESS table, as held by TCRdb, lists in-frame sequences with V and J called but not all clones. Of the missing ones, under half trace to an unresolved V gene in checked studies; the others have no known cause. The sample data list 210,000 or so clones, and around 89% of these were observed just once. The ten largest clones add up to approximately 0.62% of the sample. The sample was peripheral blood. Receptors originate from a man aged 45 to 65 with acute or convalescent COVID-19.

The chain recombines TRBV12-5 with TRBJ2-7; TRBD2 agrees at 7 bases. CDR1 is LGHNT and CDR2 is FRNRAP in the germline V gene. This CDR3 has 16 residues. Unmatched junction bases numbered 12, after V lost 1 base and J lost 6 bases. CDR3 protein: CASGLAPRRGGIEQYV. CDR3 nucleotide sequence: TGTGCTAGTGGTTTGGCCCCCCGGAGGGGAGGGATCGAGCAGTACGTC.

V is TRBV6-5 and J is TRBJ1-5; TRBD1 matches at 7 bases. Germline values: CDR1 MNHEY, CDR2 SVGAGI. Unmatched junction bases numbered 10, after V lost 2 bases and J lost 6 bases. The CDR3 is 16 residues long. CDR3 DNA sequence: TGTGCCAGCAGTTACGCCCTTCCCACAGGGGCTCAGCCCCAGCATTTT. Translating it yields CASSYALPTGAQPQHF.

This clone has just a few counts. CDR3 amino acids: CASSQGLVPTGELFF. The CDR3 coding sequence is TGCGCCAGCAGCCAAGGACTAGTCCCGACCGGGGAGCTGTTTTTT. The rearrangement joins TRBV4-1 to TRBJ2-2, with D perhaps TRBD2 (6 bases). Germline CDR1 is MGHRA and CDR2 is YSYEKL. There are 15 residues in the CDR3. V lost 1 base and J lost 5, with 11 bases in between.

This chain uses TRBV28 with TRBJ1-3; D is undetermined. The CDR3 has 14 residues. Germline CDR1 is MDHEN and CDR2 is SYDVKM. V gave up 8 bases and J gave up 4 bases, with 15 bases separating them. The CDR3 sequence is CASVTGGSGNTIYF. CDR3 nucleotides: TGTGCCAGCGTCACTGGAGGTTCCGGAAACACCATATATTTT.

This clone showed up just a few times. The chain uses TRBV7-2 and TRBJ2-1; 9 bases align to TRBD2. Germline V CDR1 and CDR2: SGHTA, FQGNSA. J lost 4 bases, V lost 5 bases, and 6 bases had no gene match. This CDR3 has 15 residues. CDR3 nucleotide sequence: TGTGCCAGCAGCCTACTTACTAGCGGGTACAATGAGCAGTTCTTC. Translating it yields CASSLLTSGYNEQFF.

The chain has TRBV6-5 and TRBJ2-3, with D perhaps matching TRBD1 (6 bases). Germline values: CDR1 MNHEY, CDR2 SVGAGI. V was clipped by 4 bases and J by 3 bases, with 11 bases between them. This CDR3 is built from 14 residues. The CDR3 sequence: CASSLETGTDTQYF. CDR3 nucleotide sequence: TGTGCCAGCAGTTTGGAGACAGGAACAGATACGCAGTATTTT.

J is TRBJ1-2 and V is TRBV5-4; TRBD1 might be the D (5 bases). Germline V lookup: CDR1 SGHNT, CDR2 YYREEE (reference sequence). Trimming took 4 bases from V and 6 from J, leaving 13 bases between them. The CDR3 loop spans 13 amino acids. CDR3 amino acids: CASSRRGSDGYTF. In nucleotides, the CDR3 is TGTGCCAGCAGCCGGCGGGGGAGCGATGGCTACACCTTC.

V usage is TRBV28 and J usage is TRBJ1-6; D perhaps matches TRBD1 (6 bases). Per the germline V gene, CDR1 is MDHEN and CDR2 is SYDVKM. V was pared by 6 bases and J by 10 bases, with 13 bases between. The length of the CDR3 is 13 residues. CDR3 bases: TGTGCCAGCAGCGCAGGGGTGGACTCACCCCTCCACTTT. This sequence encodes CASSAGVDSPLHF.

V gene TRBV5-1 combines with J gene TRBJ1-4, with D uncertain. V was pared by 1 base and J by 8 bases, with 12 bases between. This CDR3 region has 14 residues. CDR1 SGHRS and CDR2 YFSETQ come from the germline V gene. The CDR3 protein is CASSLRVNGEKLFF. The DNA for the CDR3 is TGCGCCAGCAGCTTGCGGGTTAATGGGGAAAAACTGTTTTTT. Full variable domain (remainder filled in from reference TRBV5-1 and TRBJ1-4): KAGVTQTPRYLIKTRGQQVTLSCSPISGHRSVSWYQQTPGQGLQFLFEYFSETQRNKGNFPGRFSGRQFSNSRSEMNVSTLELGDSALYLCASSLRVNGEKLFFGSGTQLSVL.

This chain's CDR3 is CASRLALRLRDTQYF. The CDR3 DNA sequence: TGTGCAAGTCGCTTAGCATTGCGACTCCGGGATACGCAGTATTTT. This chain uses TRBV12-2 with TRBJ2-3; the table assigns TRBD2, which was not confirmed against the DNA. TRBV12-2 is assigned pseudogene status. The CDR3 extends over 15 amino acids.

This chain uses TRBV10-3 with TRBJ1-2; 7 nucleotides align to TRBD1. CDR1 and CDR2 (germline): ENHRY, SYGVKD. Trimming cost V 11 bases and J 6 bases; bases outside gene matches: 15. The CDR3 has 14 residues. For the CDR3, the DNA is TGTGCCGCACACGAGGGGGCAAGGGTCAATGGCTACACCTTC. It specifies CAAHEGARVNGYTF.

In the case of this clone: This sample includes further DNA sequences coding for the same CDR3. V is TRBV7-2 and J is TRBJ1-5; 8 bases map to TRBD1. V was pared by 2 bases and J by 4 bases, with 4 bases of the junction left unmatched. The germline CDR1 and CDR2 sequences are SGHTA and FQGNSA. The CDR3 contains 15 residues. The CDR3 nucleotides are TGTGCCAGCAGCTTATACAGGGGGGAGAATCAGCCCCAGCATTTT. This gives the protein CASSLYRGENQPQHF.

The chain employs TRBV7-2 and TRBJ2-5; TRBD2 aligns across 10 bases. Trimming removed 3 bases from V and 2 bases from J; junction bases left unmatched: 6. The CDR3 loop spans 16 amino acids. CDR1 and CDR2 from the germline V gene are SGHTA and FQGNSA. The CDR3 sequence is CASSFQRSGGQETQYF. In nucleotides, the CDR3 is TGTGCCAGCAGCTTCCAGCGTAGCGGGGGGCAAGAGACCCAGTACTTC.

The genes are TRBV6-2 or TRBV6-3 and TRBJ1-5; 7 positions agree with TRBD1. Germline assignment: CDR1 MNHEY and CDR2 SVGEGT. The J segment lost 4 bases and the V segment lost 5 bases, leaving 8 bases of the junction unmatched. The CDR3 contains 15 residues. The CDR3 sequence: CASSPTGQRNQPQHF. CDR3 coding DNA: TGTGCCAGCAGTCCCACGGGACAGAGGAATCAGCCCCAGCATTTT.

This clone was seen once. The chain employs TRBV7-9 and TRBJ1-1; maybe TRBD1 (6 bases). Trimming removed 5 bases from V and 1 base from J, with 11 bases in between. Germline values: CDR1 SEHNR, CDR2 FQNEAQ (reference sequence). The CDR3 has 14 amino acids. The CDR3 spells CASSLKTGNTEAFF. The CDR3 DNA follows: TGTGCCAGCAGCCTCAAGACAGGGAACACTGAAGCTTTCTTT.

The chain uses TRBV6-5 and TRBJ2-7, with 9 positions matching TRBD1. The CDR3 covers 13 residues. CDR1 and CDR2 from the germline V gene are MNHEY and SVGAGI. The V segment lost 10 bases and the J segment 0 bases; nucleotides outside the gene matches: 4. CDR3 protein: CATQTGGSYEQYF. For the CDR3, the DNA is TGTGCCACTCAGACAGGGGGCTCCTACGAGCAGTACTTC.

CDR3 in DNA: TGTGCCAGCAGCGCACTAGCGGGTTCCCCGTCCTACGAGCAGTACTTC. It encodes CASSALAGSPSYEQYF. This chain uses TRBV9 with TRBJ2-7, with 9 bases identical to TRBD2. V lost 3 bases to trimming and J lost 1 base; unmatched junction nucleotides: 8. This CDR3 has 16 residues. CDR1 and CDR2 (germline): SGDLS, YYNGEE.

The chain links TRBV5-1 to TRBJ2-7; TRBD2 matches 9 bases. The CDR3 length is 16 residues. CDR1 and CDR2 (germline): SGHRS, YFSETQ. V was clipped by 0 bases and J by 2 bases; unmatched bases: 6. The CDR3 here is CASSLAHSGSAYEQYF. Here the CDR3 DNA reads TGCGCCAGCAGCTTGGCTCATAGCGGGAGCGCCTACGAGCAGTACTTC.

The V call is TRBV18, the J call TRBJ2-1; 7 positions agree with TRBD1. CDR1 KGHSH and CDR2 LQKENI come from the germline V gene. The CDR3 has 15 amino acids. Unmatched junction bases numbered 9, after V lost 4 bases and J lost 6 bases. The CDR3: CASSQDRVGSNEQFF. The DNA of the CDR3 is TGTGCCAGCTCACAAGACAGGGTTGGGTCCAATGAGCAGTTCTTC.

J is TRBJ2-7 and V is TRBV5-8, with 8 bases matching TRBD1. V lost 4 bases and J lost 6; bases outside the gene matches: 12. CDR3 length: 15 amino acids. CDR1 and CDR2 from the germline V gene are SGHTS and YDEGEE. The DNA for the CDR3 is TGTGCCAGCAGCAAGTCAGGGGGCGCGTTACCCGAGCAGTACTTC. As protein: CASSKSGGALPEQYF.

The chain carries TRBV29-1 and TRBJ1-1; D might be TRBD1 (5 bases). The CDR3 is 13 amino acids. Trimming shortened V by 7 bases and J by 2 bases, and 14 bases separated the two germline ends. Per germline, CDR1 SQVTM and CDR2 ANQGSEA. This CDR3 is CSGAIQENTEAFF. CDR3 bases: TGCAGCGGTGCTATACAGGAAAACACTGAAGCTTTCTTT.

V usage is TRBV2 and J usage is TRBJ1-2, with D possibly matching TRBD1 (5 bases). There are 14 residues in the CDR3. Per the germline V gene, CDR1 is SNHLY and CDR2 is FYNNEI. Trimming removed 8 bases from V and 3 bases from J, with 16 bases in between. As DNA, the CDR3 is TGTGCCAGCTTGAAAGGGGATCGCTACTATGGCTACACCTTC. Translated: CASLKGDRYYGYTF.

The CDR3 DNA sequence: TGTGCCAGCAGCTTGTTACAGGGCAATCAGCCCCAGCATTTT. Residues: CASSLLQGNQPQHF. The chain links TRBV5-6 to TRBJ1-5; possibly TRBD1 for D (5 bases). The CDR3 covers 14 residues. Trimming took 1 base from V and 2 from J, leaving 7 bases between them. CDR1 and CDR2 (germline): SGHDT, YYEEEE.

This rearrangement joins TRBV7-8 to TRBJ2-1; tentative D call: TRBD2 (6 bases). The CDR3 has 14 residues. Germline assignment: CDR1 SGHVS and CDR2 FQNEAQ. The germline V and J ends were trimmed by 5 bases and 5 bases, with 13 bases remaining between them. Here the CDR3 DNA reads TGTGCCAGCAGCGGGATAGCGGAGAACAATGAGCAGTTCTTC. Encoded protein: CASSGIAENNEQFF.

In this sample, this clone turned up once. The rearrangement links TRBV5-4 to TRBJ2-5; TRBD1 aligns across 7 bases. With 4 bases clipped from V and 3 bases from J, the junction kept 9 bases outside the gene matches. The CDR3 contains 15 residues. Per the germline V gene, CDR1 is SGHNT and CDR2 is YYREEE (reference sequence). The CDR3 loop reads CASSIIRTGKETQYF. The CDR3 coding sequence is TGTGCCAGCAGCATCATCAGGACAGGAAAAGAGACCCAGTACTTC.

This chain uses TRBV6-5 with TRBJ2-1; 7 bases are a match to TRBD2. This CDR3 is 15 amino acids long. Germline values: CDR1 MNHEY, CDR2 SVGAGI. With 7 bases clipped from V and 1 base from J, the junction kept 7 bases outside the gene matches. CDR3 bases: TGTGCCAGCAACAAAGCGGGGACTTCCTACAATGAGCAGTTCTTC. As protein: CASNKAGTSYNEQFF.

The chain joins TRBV15 to TRBJ2-2; D perhaps matches TRBD1 (6 bases). This CDR3 has 19 amino acids. From germline, CDR1 is LNHNV and CDR2 YYDKDF (reference sequence). Trimming took 0 bases from V and 2 from J, leaving 19 bases between them. This CDR3 reads CATSRDHVVVGGNTGELFF. DNA for the CDR3: TGTGCCACCAGCAGAGATCATGTTGTGGTAGGGGGAAACACCGGGGAGCTGTTTTTT.

The chain links TRBV24-1 to TRBJ2-5, with 8 positions matching TRBD2. J gave up 1 base and V 0 bases, and 3 bases lay outside the gene matches. CDR1 KGHDR and CDR2 SFDVKD come from the germline V gene. The CDR3 is 16 amino acids. The CDR3 DNA reads TGTGCCACCAGTGATTTGGGCGGGAGGAGCCAAGAGACCCAGTACTTC. Translated, it gives CATSDLGGRSQETQYF.

The V and J genes are TRBV28 and TRBJ1-5; D gene unclear. Trimming pared 10 bases from V and 2 bases from J, leaving 15 bases between. CDR3 length: 14 residues. CDR1 and CDR2 from the germline V gene are MDHEN and SYDVKM. The CDR3 here is CAIALPLGNQPQHF. In DNA form, the CDR3 reads TGTGCCATCGCACTTCCGCTGGGCAATCAGCCCCAGCATTTT.

The V and J genes are TRBV30 and TRBJ2-1; 10 bases are shared with TRBD2. Trimming cost V 2 bases and J 6 bases; bases outside gene matches: 10. This CDR3 spans 16 amino acids. Germline V CDR1 and CDR2: GTSNPN, SVGIG (reference sequence). The CDR3 region has the DNA TGTGCCTGGAGTCGTTCTAGCGGGAGAGGCGTCAATGAGCAGTTCTTC. Translated: CAWSRSSGRGVNEQFF.

The rearrangement links TRBV14 to TRBJ1-1, with D unclear. There are 14 residues in the CDR3. Germline CDR1 reads SGHDN; CDR2 reads FVKESK. Trimming shortened V by 0 bases and J by 4 bases, and 9 bases separated the two germline ends. The CDR3 coding sequence is TGTGCCAGCAGCCAAGATATGGGGAGCACTGAAGCTTTCTTT. Residues: CASSQDMGSTEAFF.